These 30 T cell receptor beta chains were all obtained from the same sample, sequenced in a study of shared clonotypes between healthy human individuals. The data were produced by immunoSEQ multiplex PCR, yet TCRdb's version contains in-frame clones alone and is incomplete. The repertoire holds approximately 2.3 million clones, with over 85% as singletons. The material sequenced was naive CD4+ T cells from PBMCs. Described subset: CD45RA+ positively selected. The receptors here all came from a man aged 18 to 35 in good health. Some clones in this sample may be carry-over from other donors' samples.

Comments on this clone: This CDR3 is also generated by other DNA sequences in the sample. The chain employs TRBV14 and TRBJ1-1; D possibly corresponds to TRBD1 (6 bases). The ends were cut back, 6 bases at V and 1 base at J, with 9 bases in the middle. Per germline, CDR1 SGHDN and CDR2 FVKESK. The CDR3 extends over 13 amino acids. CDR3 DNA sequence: TGTGCCAGCAGTAGACAGGAGAACACTGAAGCTTTCTTT. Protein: CASSRQENTEAFF. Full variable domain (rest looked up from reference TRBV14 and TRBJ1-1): EAGVTQFPSHSVIEKGQTVTLRCDPISGHDNLYWYRRVMGKEIKFLLHFVKESKQDESGMPNNRFLAERTGGTYSTLKVQPAELEDSGVYFCASSRQENTEAFFGQGTRLTVV.

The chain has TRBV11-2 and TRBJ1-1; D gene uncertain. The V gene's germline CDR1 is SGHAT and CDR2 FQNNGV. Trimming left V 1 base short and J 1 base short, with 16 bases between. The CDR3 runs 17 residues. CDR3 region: CASSLGSVGYSNTEAFF. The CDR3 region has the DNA TGTGCCAGCAGCTTAGGATCCGTCGGGTACTCGAACACTGAAGCTTTCTTT.

The CDR3 loop reads CASSPMGAYGYTF. The CDR3 region has the DNA TGTGCCAGTAGCCCAATGGGAGCTTACGGCTACACCTTC. The chain links TRBV19 to TRBJ1-2; D unclear. V lost 6 bases and J 8 bases, leaving 16 bases between the germline ends. The CDR3 is 13 amino acids. CDR1 is LNHDA and CDR2 is SQIVND in the germline V gene (reference sequence). Filled out from reference TRBV19 and TRBJ1-2, the complete variable domain reads DGGITQSPKYLFRKEGQNVTLSCEQNLNHDAMYWYRQDPGQGLRLIYYSQIVNDFQKGDIAEGYSVSREKKESFPLTVTSAQKNPTAFYLCASSPMGAYGYTFGSGTRLTVV.

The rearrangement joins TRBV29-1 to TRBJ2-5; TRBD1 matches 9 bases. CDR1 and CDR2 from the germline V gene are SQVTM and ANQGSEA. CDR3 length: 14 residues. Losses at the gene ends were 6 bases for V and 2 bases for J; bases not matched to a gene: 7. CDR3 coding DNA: TGCAGCGTGGGGCGACAGGGGGAACAAGAGACCCAGTACTTC. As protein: CSVGRQGEQETQYF.

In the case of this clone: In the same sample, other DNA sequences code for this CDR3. CDR3 sequence reads: CASSLGGGNQPQHF. CDR3 nucleotide sequence: TGTGCCAGCAGCTTGGGTGGGGGCAATCAGCCCCAGCATTTT. The genes are TRBV5-4 and TRBJ1-5, with unresolved D. Germline CDR1 is SGHNT and CDR2 is YYREEE (reference sequence). The length of the CDR3 is 14 residues. Trimming pared 0 bases from V and 2 bases from J, leaving 6 bases between.

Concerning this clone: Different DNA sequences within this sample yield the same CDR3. As DNA, the CDR3 is TGTGCCAGCTCACCGTCCCTGGTGGAGACCCAGTACTTC. It yields the protein CASSPSLVETQYF. The rearrangement links TRBV18 to TRBJ2-5; no clear D gene. CDR1 is KGHSH, CDR2 LQKENI, per germline. This CDR3 has 13 amino acids. V was clipped by 3 bases and J by 5 bases, with 10 bases between them.

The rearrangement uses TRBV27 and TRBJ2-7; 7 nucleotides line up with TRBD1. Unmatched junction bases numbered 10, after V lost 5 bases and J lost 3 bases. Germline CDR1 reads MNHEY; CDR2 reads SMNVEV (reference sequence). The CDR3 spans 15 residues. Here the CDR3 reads CASSPGTERFYEQYF. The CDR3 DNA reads TGTGCCAGCAGTCCCGGGACAGAGAGATTCTACGAGCAGTACTTC.

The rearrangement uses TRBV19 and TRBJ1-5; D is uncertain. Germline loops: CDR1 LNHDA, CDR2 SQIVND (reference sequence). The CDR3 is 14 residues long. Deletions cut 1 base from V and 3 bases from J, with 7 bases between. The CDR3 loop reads CASSIAGYNQPQHF. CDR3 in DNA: TGTGCCAGTAGTATAGCGGGCTACAATCAGCCCCAGCATTTT.

CDR3 in amino acids: CAWSGGGLGNQPQHF. In nucleotides, the CDR3 is TGTGCCTGGAGTGGAGGGGGGTTAGGCAATCAGCCCCAGCATTTT. This chain joins TRBV30 and TRBJ1-5, with D perhaps TRBD1 (6 bases). Trimming shortened V by 1 base and J by 2 bases, and 12 bases separated the two germline ends. CDR1 and CDR2 from the germline V gene are GTSNPN and SVGIG (reference sequence). The CDR3 covers 15 residues.

CDR3 nucleotide sequence: TGTGCCACGGGGGGACTAAACAATCAGCCCCAGCATTTT. Its translation is CATGGLNNQPQHF. The chain couples TRBV27 to TRBJ1-5; a weak D match, TRBD1 (5 bases). The V end lost 10 bases, the J end lost 3 bases, and 13 bases lay between the germline ends. Germline V gene sequence: CDR1 MNHEY, CDR2 SMNVEV (reference sequence). The CDR3 contains 13 residues.

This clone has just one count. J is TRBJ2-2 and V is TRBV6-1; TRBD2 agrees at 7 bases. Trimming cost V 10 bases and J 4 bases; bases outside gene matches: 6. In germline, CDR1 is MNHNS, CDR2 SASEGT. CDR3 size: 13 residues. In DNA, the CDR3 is TGTGCCACCAGGGAGGGGTTCACCGGGGAGCTGTTTTTT. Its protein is CATREGFTGELFF.

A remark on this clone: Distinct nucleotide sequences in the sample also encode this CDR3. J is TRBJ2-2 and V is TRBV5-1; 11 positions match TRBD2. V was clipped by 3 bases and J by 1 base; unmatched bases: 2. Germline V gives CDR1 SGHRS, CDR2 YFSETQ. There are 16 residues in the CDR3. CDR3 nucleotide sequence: TGCGCCAGCAGCTCCGGGACTAGCGGGAACACCGGGGAGCTGTTTTTT. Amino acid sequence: CASSSGTSGNTGELFF.

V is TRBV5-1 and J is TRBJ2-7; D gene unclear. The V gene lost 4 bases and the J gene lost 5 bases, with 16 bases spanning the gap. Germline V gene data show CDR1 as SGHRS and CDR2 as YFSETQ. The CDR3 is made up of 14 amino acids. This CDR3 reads CASSVGSISHEQYF. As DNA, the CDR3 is TGCGCCAGCAGCGTGGGATCGATTTCCCACGAGCAGTACTTC.

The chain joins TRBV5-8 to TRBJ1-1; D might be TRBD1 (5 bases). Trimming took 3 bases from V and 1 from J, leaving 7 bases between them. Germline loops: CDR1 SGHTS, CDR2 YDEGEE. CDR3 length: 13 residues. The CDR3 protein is CASSSRGNTEAFF. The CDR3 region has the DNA TGTGCCAGCAGCTCAAGGGGGAACACTGAAGCTTTCTTT.

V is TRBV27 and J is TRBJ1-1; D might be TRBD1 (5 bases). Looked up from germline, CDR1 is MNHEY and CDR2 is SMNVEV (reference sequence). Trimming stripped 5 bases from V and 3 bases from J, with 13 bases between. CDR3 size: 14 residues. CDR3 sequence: CASSNWGADTEAFF. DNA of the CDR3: TGTGCCAGCAGTAATTGGGGCGCAGACACTGAAGCTTTCTTT.

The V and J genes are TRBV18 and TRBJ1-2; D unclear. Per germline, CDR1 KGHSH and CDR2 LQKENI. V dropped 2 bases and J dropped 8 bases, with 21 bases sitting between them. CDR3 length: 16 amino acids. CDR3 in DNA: TGTGCCAGCTCACCATCCCTGTGGCCGAGGGAAGGCGGCTACACCTTC. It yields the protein CASSPSLWPREGGYTF.

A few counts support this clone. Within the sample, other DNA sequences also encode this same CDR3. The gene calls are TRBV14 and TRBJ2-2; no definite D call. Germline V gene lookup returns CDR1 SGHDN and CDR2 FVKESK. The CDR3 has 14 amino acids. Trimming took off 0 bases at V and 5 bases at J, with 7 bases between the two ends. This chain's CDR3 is CASSQEAKTGELFF. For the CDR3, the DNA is TGTGCCAGCAGCCAAGAAGCCAAGACCGGGGAGCTGTTTTTT.

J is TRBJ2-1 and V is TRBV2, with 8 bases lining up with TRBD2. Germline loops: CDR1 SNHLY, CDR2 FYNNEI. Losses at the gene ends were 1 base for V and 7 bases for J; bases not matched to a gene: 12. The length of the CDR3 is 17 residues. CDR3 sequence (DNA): TGTGCCAGCAGTGAAGAAGGTGCGGGGGGAGATACGAATGAGCAGTTCTTC. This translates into CASSEEGAGGDTNEQFF.

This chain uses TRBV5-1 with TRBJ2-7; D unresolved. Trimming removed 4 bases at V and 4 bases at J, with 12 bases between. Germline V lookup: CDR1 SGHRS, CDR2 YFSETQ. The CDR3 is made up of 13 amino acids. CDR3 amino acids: CASSQAIGYEQYF. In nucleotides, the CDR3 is TGCGCCAGCAGCCAGGCGATTGGGTACGAGCAGTACTTC.

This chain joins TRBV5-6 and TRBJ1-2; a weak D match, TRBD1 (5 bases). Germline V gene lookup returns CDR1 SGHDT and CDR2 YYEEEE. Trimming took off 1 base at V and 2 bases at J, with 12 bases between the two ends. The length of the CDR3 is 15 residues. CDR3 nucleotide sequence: TGTGCCAGCAGCTTGTGGGGGGGAGTAAACTATGGCTACACCTTC. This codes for CASSLWGGVNYGYTF.

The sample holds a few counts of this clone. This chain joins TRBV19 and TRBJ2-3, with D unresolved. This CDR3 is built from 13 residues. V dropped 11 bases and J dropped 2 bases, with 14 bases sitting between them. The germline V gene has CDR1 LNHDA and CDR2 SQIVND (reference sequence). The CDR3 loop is CASKMAATDTQYF. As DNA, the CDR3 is TGTGCCTCCAAGATGGCAGCCACAGATACGCAGTATTTT. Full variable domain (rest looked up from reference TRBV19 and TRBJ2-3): DGGITQSPKYLFRKEGQNVTLSCEQNLNHDAMYWYRQDPGQGLRLIYYSQIVNDFQKGDIAEGYSVSREKKESFPLTVTSAQKNPTAFYLCASKMAATDTQYFGPGTRLTVL.

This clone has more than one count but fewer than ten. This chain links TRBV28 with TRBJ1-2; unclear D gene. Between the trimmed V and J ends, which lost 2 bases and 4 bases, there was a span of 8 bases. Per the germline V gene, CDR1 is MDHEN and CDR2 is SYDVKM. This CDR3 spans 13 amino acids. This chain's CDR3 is CASSLRSTYGYTF. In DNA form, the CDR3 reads TGTGCCAGCAGTTTACGGTCAACCTATGGCTACACCTTC.

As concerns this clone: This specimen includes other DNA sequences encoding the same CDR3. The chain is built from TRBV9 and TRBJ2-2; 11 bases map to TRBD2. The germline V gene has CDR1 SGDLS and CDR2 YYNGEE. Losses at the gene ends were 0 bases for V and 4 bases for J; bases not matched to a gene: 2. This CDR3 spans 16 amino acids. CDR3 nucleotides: TGTGCCAGCAGCGTAGGACTAGCGGGAACCACCGGGGAGCTGTTTTTT. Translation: CASSVGLAGTTGELFF. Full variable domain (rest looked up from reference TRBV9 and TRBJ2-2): DSGVTQTPKHLITATGQRVTLRCSPRSGDLSVYWYQQSLDQGLQFLIQYYNGEERAKGNILERFSAQQFPDLHSELNLSSLELGDSALYFCASSVGLAGTTGELFFGEGSRLTVL.

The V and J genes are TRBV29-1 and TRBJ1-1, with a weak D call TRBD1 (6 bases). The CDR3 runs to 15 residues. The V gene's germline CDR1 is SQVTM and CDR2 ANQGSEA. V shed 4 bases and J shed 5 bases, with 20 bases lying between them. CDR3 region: CSVAQWGAGQTEAFF. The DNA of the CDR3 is TGCAGCGTTGCCCAATGGGGGGCAGGGCAAACTGAAGCTTTCTTT.

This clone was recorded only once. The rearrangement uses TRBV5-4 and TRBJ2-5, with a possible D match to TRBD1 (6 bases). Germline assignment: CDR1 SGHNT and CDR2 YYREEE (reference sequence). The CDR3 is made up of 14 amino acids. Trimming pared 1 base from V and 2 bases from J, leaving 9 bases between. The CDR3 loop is CASSLPTGQETQYF. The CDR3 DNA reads TGTGCCAGCAGCTTGCCTACAGGGCAAGAGACCCAGTACTTC.

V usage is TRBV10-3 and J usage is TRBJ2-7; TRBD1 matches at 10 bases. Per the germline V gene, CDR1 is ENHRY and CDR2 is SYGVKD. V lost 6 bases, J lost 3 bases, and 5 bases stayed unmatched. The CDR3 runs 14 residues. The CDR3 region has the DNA TGTGCCATCAGGAGGACAGGGGGGAGCTACGAGCAGTACTTC. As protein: CAIRRTGGSYEQYF.

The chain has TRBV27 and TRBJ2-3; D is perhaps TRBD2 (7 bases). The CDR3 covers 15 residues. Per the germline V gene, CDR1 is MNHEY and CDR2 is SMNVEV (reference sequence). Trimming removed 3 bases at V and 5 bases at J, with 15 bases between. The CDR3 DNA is TGTGCCAGCAGTTTGGGGGGGCTAGCAAGAGATACGCAGTATTTT. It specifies CASSLGGLARDTQYF.

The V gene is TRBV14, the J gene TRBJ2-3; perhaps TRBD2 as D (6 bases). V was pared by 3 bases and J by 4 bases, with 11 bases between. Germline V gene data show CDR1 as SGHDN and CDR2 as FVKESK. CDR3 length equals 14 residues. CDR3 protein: CASSQLLAADTQYF. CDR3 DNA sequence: TGTGCCAGCAGCCAGTTACTAGCAGCAGATACGCAGTATTTT.

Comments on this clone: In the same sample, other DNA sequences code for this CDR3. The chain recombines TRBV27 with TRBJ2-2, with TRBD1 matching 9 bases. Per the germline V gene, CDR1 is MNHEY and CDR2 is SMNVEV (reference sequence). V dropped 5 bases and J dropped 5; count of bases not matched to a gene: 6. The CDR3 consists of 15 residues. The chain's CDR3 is CASSPQGAVTGELFF. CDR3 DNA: TGTGCCAGCAGTCCACAGGGGGCGGTTACCGGGGAGCTGTTTTTT.

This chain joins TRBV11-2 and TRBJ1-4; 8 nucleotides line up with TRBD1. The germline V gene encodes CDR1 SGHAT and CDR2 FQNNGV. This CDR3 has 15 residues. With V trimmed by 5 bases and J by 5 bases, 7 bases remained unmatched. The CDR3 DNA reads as TGTGCCAGCAGCAAAACAGGGGGAGGAAATGAAAAACTGTTTTTT. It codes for CASSKTGGGNEKLFF.